Following are 30 T cell receptor beta chains from one sample sequenced in a study of T cell responses to AZD1222 COVID-19 vaccine. Sequenced by immunoSEQ multiplex PCR; TCRdb stores in-frame clones only, minus some. Among about 69,000 clones listed, around four fifths were seen once. The input for sequencing was peripheral blood, taken 28 days after the second AZD1222 dose. The receptor set was obtained from an adult who received the AZD1222 COVID-19 vaccine.

This chain uses TRBV7-9 with TRBJ1-5; a possible D gene is TRBD1 (5 bases). CDR3 length: 15 residues. Germline CDR1 SEHNR, CDR2 FQNEAQ (reference sequence). The V end was cut by 5 bases, the J end by 0 bases, with 11 bases between. The CDR3 sequence: CASSGDGYSNQPQHF. The DNA for the CDR3 is TGTGCCAGCAGCGGGGACGGTTATAGCAATCAGCCCCAGCATTTT.

The chain links TRBV18 to TRBJ1-2, with D unresolved. Germline CDR1 KGHSH, CDR2 LQKENI. Between the trimmed V and J ends, which lost 3 bases and 3 bases, there was a span of 5 bases. The CDR3 is 12 residues long. CDR3 region: CASSPGDYGYTF. The CDR3 DNA reads TGTGCCAGCTCACCCGGTGACTATGGCTACACCTTC.

The gene calls are TRBV5-5 and TRBJ2-5, with 9 bases identical to TRBD2. Germline CDR1 reads SGHKS; CDR2 reads YYEKEE (reference sequence). The V gene end was trimmed by 2 bases and the J gene end by 3 bases; junction bases not matched to a gene: 2. CDR3 length: 14 residues. As DNA, the CDR3 is TGTGCCAGCAGCTTCGAGCGGGAGGAAGAGACCCAGTACTTC. Translated: CASSFEREEETQYF.

This clone was picked up one time. This chain links TRBV19 with TRBJ1-2; no clear D gene. This CDR3 has 13 amino acids. Per the germline V gene, CDR1 is LNHDA and CDR2 is SQIVND (reference sequence). V was shortened by 4 bases and J by 8 bases, with 14 bases between the two germline ends. CDR3 coding DNA: TGTGCCAGTAGTAGGTCCCGGGTATGGGGCTACACCTTC. It codes for CASSRSRVWGYTF.

The CDR3 loop is CASSLSLGYNSPLHF. The CDR3 coding sequence is TGTGCCAGCAGTTTATCGCTGGGTTACAATTCACCCCTCCACTTT. V and J are TRBV27 and TRBJ1-6; D ambiguous. Trimming shortened V by 0 bases and J by 7 bases, and 10 bases separated the two germline ends. The germline gives CDR1 MNHEY, CDR2 SMNVEV (reference sequence). The CDR3 extends over 15 amino acids.

This chain joins TRBV7-6 and TRBJ2-7; 7 nucleotides agree with TRBD1. The CDR3 is 15 amino acids. The germline V gene encodes CDR1 SGHVS and CDR2 FNYEAQ. With V trimmed by 1 base and J by 9 bases, 12 bases remained unmatched. The CDR3 region is CASSLDDREGTRQYF. CDR3 bases: TGTGCCAGCAGCTTAGACGACAGGGAAGGCACTCGGCAGTACTTC.

The count of this clone is one. The chain couples TRBV11-3 to TRBJ1-3, with D possibly matching TRBD1 (5 bases). This CDR3 has 14 amino acids. Germline V gene lookup returns CDR1 SGHNT and CDR2 YENEEA. The germline V and J ends were trimmed by 5 bases and 3 bases, with 11 bases remaining between them. The CDR3 nucleotides are TGTGCCAGCAGCAAGGGGATTTTTGGAAACACCATATATTTT. This codes for CASSKGIFGNTIYF.

The chain employs TRBV5-1 and TRBJ1-4; tentatively, D is TRBD1 (5 bases). The V and J ends lost 6 bases and 6 bases respectively, with 18 bases between them. CDR3 length: 15 residues. CDR1 and CDR2 (germline): SGHRS, YFSETQ. Here the CDR3 DNA reads TGCGCCAGCACCCTGCGGGGGTTGTTGGATGAAAAACTGTTTTTT. This translates into CASTLRGLLDEKLFF. Drawing the rest from reference TRBV5-1 and TRBJ1-4, the complete variable domain is KAGVTQTPRYLIKTRGQQVTLSCSPISGHRSVSWYQQTPGQGLQFLFEYFSETQRNKGNFPGRFSGRQFSNSRSEMNVSTLELGDSALYLCASTLRGLLDEKLFFGSGTQLSVL.

V gene TRBV5-1 combines with J gene TRBJ2-1, with TRBD2 identical over 13 bases. This CDR3 contains 17 residues. After removal of 3 bases from V and 7 bases from J, the junction contained 10 bases not matched to a gene. Germline V CDR1 and CDR2: SGHRS, YFSETQ. The CDR3 reads CASSSRATSGGRNEQFF. Here the CDR3 DNA reads TGCGCCAGCAGCTCGAGGGCGACTAGCGGGGGGCGGAATGAGCAGTTCTTC.

This rearrangement joins TRBV5-4 to TRBJ2-5; D is ambiguous. Germline V lookup: CDR1 SGHNT, CDR2 YYREEE (reference sequence). The CDR3 sequence is 15 residues long. The V and J ends lost 1 base and 3 bases respectively, with 13 bases between them. This chain's CDR3 is CASSLLGERKETQYF. For the CDR3, the DNA is TGTGCCAGCAGCTTGTTGGGTGAGAGGAAAGAGACCCAGTACTTC.

The chain uses TRBV6-6 and TRBJ2-7; D ambiguous. Germline values: CDR1 MNHNY, CDR2 SVGAGI (reference sequence). The V and J ends lost 0 bases and 0 bases respectively, with 3 bases between them. The CDR3 extends over 13 amino acids. This CDR3 reads CASSYSSSYEQYF. CDR3 bases: TGTGCCAGCAGTTACTCAAGCTCCTACGAGCAGTACTTC.

The genes are TRBV6-5 and TRBJ1-2; D is unresolved. Between the trimmed V and J ends, which lost 8 bases and 8 bases, there was a span of 12 bases. The CDR3 sequence is 11 residues long. Germline V gives CDR1 MNHEY, CDR2 SVGAGI. The DNA for the CDR3 is TGTGCCAGCTTCGGTGGTCGGGGCTACACCTTC. Its protein is CASFGGRGYTF.

As DNA, the CDR3 is TGTGCCAGTAACGACAGAATCTCCTATAATTCACCCCTCCACTTT. Translating gives CASNDRISYNSPLHF. The chain combines TRBV19 with TRBJ1-6, with D maybe TRBD1 (5 bases). With 7 bases removed from V and 0 bases from J, the gap between germline ends came to 10 bases. The CDR3 is 15 amino acids. CDR1 and CDR2 (germline): LNHDA, SQIVND (reference sequence).

The chain joins TRBV7-8 to TRBJ2-7, with 9 bases lining up with TRBD1. Trimming removed 5 bases from V and 5 bases from J; junction bases left unmatched: 10. The germline gives CDR1 SGHVS, CDR2 FQNEAQ. This CDR3 region has 15 residues. DNA for the CDR3: TGTGCCAGCAGCCAACCGGGACAGGGCGTCCACGAGCAGTACTTC. It yields the protein CASSQPGQGVHEQYF. Filled out from reference TRBV7-8 and TRBJ2-7, the complete variable domain reads GAGVSQSPRYKVAKRGQDVALRCDPISGHVSLFWYQQALGQGPEFLTYFQNEAQLDKSGLPSDRFFAERPEGSVSTLKIQRTQQEDSAVYLCASSQPGQGVHEQYFGPGTRLTVT.

The rearrangement links TRBV28 to TRBJ1-5; 7 bases are a match to TRBD1. Per the germline V gene, CDR1 is MDHEN and CDR2 is SYDVKM. This CDR3 spans 16 amino acids. V shed 3 bases, J shed 7 bases, and the junction held 12 bases outside the gene matches. CDR3 in amino acids: CASSFELTGVGQPQHF. The CDR3 DNA follows: TGTGCCAGCAGTTTTGAACTCACAGGGGTAGGGCAGCCCCAGCATTTT.

The rearrangement uses TRBV9 and TRBJ2-3, with D perhaps TRBD1 (6 bases). Trimming removed 3 bases from V and 3 bases from J, with 11 bases in between. CDR3 size: 14 residues. The germline V gene encodes CDR1 SGDLS and CDR2 YYNGEE. This CDR3 reads CASSAGQLTDTQYF. The CDR3 DNA reads TGTGCCAGCAGCGCTGGACAGCTTACAGATACGCAGTATTTT.

The table lists this clone with a few counts. This rearrangement joins TRBV5-5 to TRBJ2-2, with D possibly being TRBD1 (6 bases). V lost 2 bases and J 4 bases, leaving 15 bases between the germline ends. Germline V lookup: CDR1 SGHKS, CDR2 YYEKEE (reference sequence). The CDR3 is made up of 16 amino acids. The DNA of the CDR3 is TGTGCCAGCAGCTTAGGGACATCTACCCTCACCGGGGAGCTGTTTTTT. Encoded protein: CASSLGTSTLTGELFF.

V and J are TRBV6-6 and TRBJ2-3, with a weak D call TRBD2 (5 bases). The CDR3 is 14 amino acids. From germline, CDR1 is MNHNY and CDR2 SVGAGI (reference sequence). With 1 base removed from V and 5 bases from J, the gap between germline ends came to 10 bases. This CDR3 reads CASSYLSREDTQYF. The CDR3 coding sequence is TGTGCCAGCAGTTACTTGTCACGGGAAGATACGCAGTATTTT.

The chain recombines TRBV4-1 with TRBJ1-1; D not certain. The CDR3 extends over 14 amino acids. The germline gives CDR1 MGHRA, CDR2 YSYEKL. With 0 bases removed from V and 4 bases from J, the gap between germline ends came to 9 bases. In DNA, the CDR3 is TGCGCCAGCAGCCAAGATTCAGCATCCACTGAAGCTTTCTTT. This sequence encodes CASSQDSASTEAFF.

The chain recombines TRBV7-6 with TRBJ1-1; the D gene is possibly TRBD1 (5 bases). CDR3 length: 14 residues. Germline CDR1 SGHVS, CDR2 FNYEAQ. Trimming removed 5 bases at V and 0 bases at J, with 10 bases between. Here the CDR3 DNA reads TGTGCCAGCAGCCTCGGGGCAGTGAACACTGAAGCTTTCTTT. Encoded protein: CASSLGAVNTEAFF.

This sequence joins TRBV7-9 and TRBJ1-2; no firm D call. Trimming cost V 1 base and J 7 bases, with 7 bases left between them. The CDR3 runs to 12 residues. Germline lookup yields CDR1 SEHNR and CDR2 FQNEAQ (reference sequence). The CDR3 DNA sequence: TGTGCCAGCAGCTTAGAGGGATCTGGCTACACCTTC. It specifies CASSLEGSGYTF.

V and J are TRBV19 and TRBJ1-5, with TRBD1 identical over 8 bases. The V and J ends lost 2 bases and 0 bases, in that order; junction bases with no gene match: 3. This CDR3 is 16 amino acids long. The germline V gene has CDR1 LNHDA and CDR2 SQIVND (reference sequence). For the CDR3, the DNA is TGTGCCAGTAGTATACGGGACAGGATTAGCAATCAGCCCCAGCATTTT. Translation: CASSIRDRISNQPQHF.

The table lists this clone with a count of one. CDR3 coding DNA: TGTGCCAGCAGCTTAGGTCCTACAGATACGCAGTATTTT. It yields the protein CASSLGPTDTQYF. The chain has TRBV7-2 and TRBJ2-3; D is uncertain. The germline CDR1 and CDR2 sequences are SGHTA and FQGNSA. V lost 1 base and J lost 3, with 5 bases in between. The CDR3 consists of 13 residues.

A single count supports this clone. The gene calls are TRBV5-4 and TRBJ2-7; 10 bases match TRBD2. Trimming at V came to 2 bases and at J to 7 bases, leaving 9 bases not matched to a gene. Germline assignment: CDR1 SGHNT and CDR2 YYREEE (reference sequence). The CDR3 covers 15 residues. CDR3 sequence (DNA): TGTGCCAGCAGCTTCGGAGCGGGAGGGCCAAGGGAGCAGTACTTC. Encoded protein: CASSFGAGGPREQYF.

The CDR3 DNA is TGTGCCAGCAGCAACAGGACAAAGAACACTGAAGCTTTCTTT. The encoded protein is CASSNRTKNTEAFF. The V gene is TRBV7-8, the J gene TRBJ1-1; perhaps TRBD1 as D (5 bases). Trimming took off 5 bases at V and 1 base at J, with 11 bases between the two ends. Germline V gives CDR1 SGHVS, CDR2 FQNEAQ. This CDR3 is built from 14 residues.

This chain uses TRBV18 with TRBJ1-4; 11 bases fit TRBD1. Unmatched junction bases numbered 7, after V lost 6 bases and J lost 7 bases. This CDR3 region has 15 residues. Germline CDR1 reads KGHSH; CDR2 reads LQKENI. CDR3 DNA sequence: TGTGCCAGCTCCTTTGCCGGGACAGGGGGTGAAAAACTGTTTTTT. Residues: CASSFAGTGGEKLFF.

The rearrangement uses TRBV6-5 and TRBJ1-1; 8 positions agree with TRBD1. The CDR3 contains 15 residues. Germline assignment: CDR1 MNHEY and CDR2 SVGAGI. Trimming removed 6 bases from V and 4 bases from J; junction bases left unmatched: 10. The DNA for the CDR3 is TGTGCCAGCAGGAAAGACCCTACAGGGGGCACTGAAGCTTTCTTT. It translates to CASRKDPTGGTEAFF.

The V call is TRBV19, the J call TRBJ2-4, with D perhaps matching TRBD2 (7 bases). V lost 2 bases and J 6 bases, leaving 17 bases between the germline ends. The germline gives CDR1 LNHDA, CDR2 SQIVND (reference sequence). The CDR3 has 16 residues. CDR3 in DNA: TGTGCCAGTAGTATAAGGGAGGGGCTGGGGGCAAACATTCAGTACTTC. Translating it yields CASSIREGLGANIQYF.

This clone was seen only a few times. This chain joins TRBV2 and TRBJ2-2, with D possibly being TRBD1 or TRBD2 (5 bases each). This CDR3 region has 14 residues. V lost 3 bases to trimming and J lost 4 bases, with 9 bases between them. Germline V gene data show CDR1 as SNHLY and CDR2 as FYNNEI. CDR3 DNA: TGTGCCAGCAGTGACGCAGGGAGCACCGGGGAGCTGTTTTTT. It yields the protein CASSDAGSTGELFF.

The genes are TRBV2 and TRBJ2-5, with a tentative D call TRBD2 (6 bases). Trimming pared 7 bases from V and 9 bases from J, leaving 21 bases between. The CDR3 spans 14 residues. From germline, CDR1 is SNHLY and CDR2 FYNNEI. CDR3 amino acids: CASKTSPVLGPQYF. The DNA of the CDR3 is TGTGCCAGCAAGACTAGTCCCGTCCTGGGGCCCCAGTACTTC.